The present entry profiles one T cell receptor (beta chain) with its context. V lost 1 base, J lost 14 bases, and 8 bases lay in between. CDR3 size: 9 residues. Germline CDR1 DFQATT, CDR2 SNEGSKA (reference sequence). This specimen comes from a study of T cells in Graves' hyperthyroidism and ophthalmopathy. It was RNA transcripts that yielded the amplified TCR beta CDR3 regions. Primed by the HTBI set, a first-round RT-PCR was run on the TCR CDR3. MiXCR, run by TCRdb on the multiplex PCR reads, gives a single entry per CDR3 protein. The table includes about 400,000 distinct CDR3 sequences, 15% detected once.

The source of this sequence is a woman in her 30s with Graves' hyperthyroidism. Sequencing was performed on blood. The J gene is TRBJ1-2, the V gene TRBV20-1, with D unclear. CDR3 loop: CSARGHHTF. The DNA for the CDR3 is TGCAGTGCTAGAGGGCACCATACCTTC.